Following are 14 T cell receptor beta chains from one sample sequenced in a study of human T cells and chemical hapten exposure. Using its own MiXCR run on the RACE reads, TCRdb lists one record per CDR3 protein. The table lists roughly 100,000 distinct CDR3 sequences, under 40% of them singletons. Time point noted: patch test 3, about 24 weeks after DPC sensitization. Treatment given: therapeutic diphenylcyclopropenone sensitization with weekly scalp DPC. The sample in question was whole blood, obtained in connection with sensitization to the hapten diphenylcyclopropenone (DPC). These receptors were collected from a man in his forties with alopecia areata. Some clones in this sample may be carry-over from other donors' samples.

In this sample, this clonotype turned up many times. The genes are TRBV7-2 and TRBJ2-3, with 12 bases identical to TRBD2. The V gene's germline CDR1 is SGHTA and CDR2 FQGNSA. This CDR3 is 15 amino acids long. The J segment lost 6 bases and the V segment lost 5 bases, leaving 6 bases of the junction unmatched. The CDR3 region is CASSPSGRAVDTQYF. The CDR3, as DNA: TGTGCCAGCAGCCCTAGCGGGAGGGCCGTCGATACGCAGTATTTT.

The CDR3 loop reads CSVRTGSNQPQHF. The CDR3 nucleotides are TGCAGTGTCAGGACAGGGAGCAATCAGCCCCAGCATTTT. The V gene is TRBV20-1, the J gene TRBJ1-5, with 8 nucleotides matching TRBD1. The CDR3 has 13 amino acids. J lost 1 base, V lost 7 bases, and 3 bases had no gene match. The germline V gene has CDR1 DFQATT and CDR2 SNEGSKA (reference sequence).

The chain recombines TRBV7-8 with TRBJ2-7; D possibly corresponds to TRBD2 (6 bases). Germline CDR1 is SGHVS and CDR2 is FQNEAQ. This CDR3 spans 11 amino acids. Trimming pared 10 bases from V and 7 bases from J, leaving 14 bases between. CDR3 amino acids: CATGGGREQYF. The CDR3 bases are TGTGCCACAGGCGGAGGGAGGGAGCAGTACTTC.

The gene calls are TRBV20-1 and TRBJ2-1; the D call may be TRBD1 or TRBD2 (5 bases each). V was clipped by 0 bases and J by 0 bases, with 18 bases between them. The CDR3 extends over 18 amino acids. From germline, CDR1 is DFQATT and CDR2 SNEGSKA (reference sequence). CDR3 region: CSARDGAGLLSSYNEQFF. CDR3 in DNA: TGCAGTGCTAGAGATGGGGCTGGACTCCTCAGCTCCTACAATGAGCAGTTCTTC.

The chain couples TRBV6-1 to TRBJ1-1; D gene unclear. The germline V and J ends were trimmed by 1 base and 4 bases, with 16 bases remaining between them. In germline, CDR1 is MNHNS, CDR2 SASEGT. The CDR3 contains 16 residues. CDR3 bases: TGTGCCAGCAGTGAAGTCGTTGGGTGGGGAGCCACTGAAGCTTTCTTT. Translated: CASSEVVGWGATEAFF.

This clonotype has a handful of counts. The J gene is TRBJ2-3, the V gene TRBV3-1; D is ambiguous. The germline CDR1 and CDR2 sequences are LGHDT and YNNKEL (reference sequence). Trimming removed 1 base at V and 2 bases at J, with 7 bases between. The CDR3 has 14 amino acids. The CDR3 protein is CASSQVDATDTQYF. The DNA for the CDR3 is TGTGCCAGCAGCCAAGTGGATGCCACAGATACGCAGTATTTT.

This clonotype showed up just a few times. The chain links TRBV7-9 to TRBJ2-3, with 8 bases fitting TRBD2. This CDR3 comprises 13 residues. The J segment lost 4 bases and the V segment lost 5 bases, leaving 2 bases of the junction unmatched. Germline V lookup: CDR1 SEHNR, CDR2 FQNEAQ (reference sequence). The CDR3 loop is CASSLGLADTQYF. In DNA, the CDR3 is TGTGCCAGCAGCCTGGGACTAGCAGATACGCAGTATTTT.

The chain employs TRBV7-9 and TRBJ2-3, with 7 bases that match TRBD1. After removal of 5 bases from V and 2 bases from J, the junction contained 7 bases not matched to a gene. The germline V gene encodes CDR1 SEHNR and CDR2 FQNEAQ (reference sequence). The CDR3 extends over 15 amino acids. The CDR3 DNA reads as TGTGCCAGCAGCATCCTGGGACAGTCCACAGATACGCAGTATTTT. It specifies CASSILGQSTDTQYF. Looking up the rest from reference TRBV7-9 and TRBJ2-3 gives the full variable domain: DTGVSQNPRHKITKRGQNVTFRCDPISEHNRLYWYRQTLGQGPEFLTYFQNEAQLEKSRLLSDRFSAERPKGSFSTLEIQRTEQGDSAMYLCASSILGQSTDTQYFGPGTRLTVL.

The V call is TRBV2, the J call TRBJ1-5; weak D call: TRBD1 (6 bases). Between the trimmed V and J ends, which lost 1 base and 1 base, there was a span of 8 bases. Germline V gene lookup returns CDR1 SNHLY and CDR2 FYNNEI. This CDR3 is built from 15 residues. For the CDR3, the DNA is TGTGCCAGCAGTGAAGGCAGGGGAAGCAATCAGCCCCAGCATTTT. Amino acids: CASSEGRGSNQPQHF.

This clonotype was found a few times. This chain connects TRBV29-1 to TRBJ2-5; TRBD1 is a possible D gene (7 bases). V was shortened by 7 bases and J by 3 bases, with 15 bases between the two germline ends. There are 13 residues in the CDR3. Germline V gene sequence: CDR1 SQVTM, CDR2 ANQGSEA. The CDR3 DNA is TGCAGCGGGGGGGACAGACGAGAAGAGACCCAGTACTTC. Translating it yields CSGGDRREETQYF.

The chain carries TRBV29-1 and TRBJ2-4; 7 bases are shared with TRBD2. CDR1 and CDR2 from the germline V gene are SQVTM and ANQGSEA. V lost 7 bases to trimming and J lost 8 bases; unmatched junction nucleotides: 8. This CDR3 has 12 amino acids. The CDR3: CSGGLGQDIQYF. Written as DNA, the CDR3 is TGCAGCGGAGGACTAGGGCAAGACATTCAGTACTTC.

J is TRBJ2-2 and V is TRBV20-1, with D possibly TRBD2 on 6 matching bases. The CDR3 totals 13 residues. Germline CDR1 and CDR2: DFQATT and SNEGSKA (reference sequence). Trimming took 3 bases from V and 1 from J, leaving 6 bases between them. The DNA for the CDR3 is TGCAGTGCTAGCGGGGGGAACACCGGGGAGCTGTTTTTT. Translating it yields CSASGGNTGELFF.

The DNA for the CDR3 is TGCGCCAGCAGCTTGGCCCTTCTGAACACTGAAGCTTTCTTT. This encodes CASSLALLNTEAFF. This chain links TRBV5-1 with TRBJ1-1; D is undetermined. CDR1 and CDR2 (germline): SGHRS, YFSETQ. Trimming took off 0 bases at V and 0 bases at J, with 6 bases between the two ends. CDR3 length: 14 residues. Based on the CDR3 plus reference TRBV5-1 and TRBJ1-1, the full variable domain is KAGVTQTPRYLIKTRGQQVTLSCSPISGHRSVSWYQQTPGQGLQFLFEYFSETQRNKGNFPGRFSGRQFSNSRSEMNVSTLELGDSALYLCASSLALLNTEAFFGQGTRLTVV.

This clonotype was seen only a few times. The CDR3 bases are TGCAGCGTTGAACGGACAGGGGGCCAAGAGACCCAGTACTTC. Its protein is CSVERTGGQETQYF. J is TRBJ2-5 and V is TRBV29-1; 10 nucleotides line up with TRBD1. CDR1 is SQVTM and CDR2 is ANQGSEA in the germline V gene. Germline trimming cut 2 bases from V and 1 base from J; bases unmatched to any gene: 1. The CDR3 length is 14 residues.